One sample yielded the 18 T cell receptor beta chains listed below, sequenced in a study of shared clonotypes between healthy human individuals. Method: immunoSEQ multiplex PCR; TCRdb's copy keeps in-frame clones and lacks some. The data show approximately 620,000 clones, approximately 97% seen once. Sequencing was performed on naive CD4+ T cells sorted from blood. Subset meaning: CD45RA+ positively selected. These receptors all come from a woman in her thirties in good health.

J is TRBJ1-4 and V is TRBV4-1; 9 bases fit TRBD1. The ends lost 3 bases at V and 7 bases at J; junction bases unmatched: 6. Germline CDR1 and CDR2: MGHRA and YSYEKL. The CDR3 runs 15 residues. The CDR3 loop reads CASSQAQGASEKLFF. In DNA form, the CDR3 reads TGCGCCAGCAGCCAGGCACAGGGGGCGAGTGAAAAACTGTTTTTT.

The chain has TRBV28 and TRBJ1-2, with TRBD1 matching 9 bases. The germline CDR1 and CDR2 sequences are MDHEN and SYDVKM. The CDR3 covers 16 residues. The junction had 16 bases not matched to a gene; V was cut back by 2 bases and J by 12 bases. In DNA form, the CDR3 reads TGTGCCAGCAGTTTACCCCTGGGACAGGGTTTTAGTCTAGACACCTTC. It encodes CASSLPLGQGFSLDTF.

V is TRBV6-4 and J is TRBJ1-2; tentative D call: TRBD1 (5 bases). Trimming cost V 3 bases and J 6 bases, with 11 bases left between them. Looked up from germline, CDR1 is MRHNA and CDR2 is SNTAGT. The CDR3 totals 13 residues. The DNA for the CDR3 is TGTGCCAGCAGTGAATTAGACAGACATGGCTACACCTTC. Translated: CASSELDRHGYTF.

This chain links TRBV10-3 with TRBJ2-2, with D unresolved. Germline V lookup: CDR1 ENHRY, CDR2 SYGVKD. The V and J ends lost 7 bases and 0 bases respectively, with 6 bases between them. The CDR3 spans 13 residues. The CDR3 DNA sequence: TGTGCCATCACCCCAGCGAACACCGGGGAGCTGTTTTTT. Protein: CAITPANTGELFF.

J is TRBJ2-7 and V is TRBV6-6, with 8 bases matching TRBD1. The germline V gene encodes CDR1 MNHNY and CDR2 SVGAGI (reference sequence). The CDR3 extends over 14 amino acids. The J segment lost 9 bases and the V segment lost 2 bases, leaving 9 bases of the junction unmatched. Here the CDR3 reads CASSYGNRGAAQYF. The CDR3 DNA reads as TGTGCCAGCAGTTACGGAAACAGGGGGGCAGCGCAGTACTTC.

The chain employs TRBV7-6 and TRBJ2-3, with D perhaps TRBD1 or TRBD2 (5 bases each). Germline V gene lookup returns CDR1 SGHVS and CDR2 FNYEAQ. V was pared by 2 bases and J by 6 bases, with 9 bases between. CDR3 length: 13 amino acids. CDR3 protein: CASSLPGPDTQYF. In DNA, the CDR3 is TGTGCCAGCAGCTTACCGGGGCCCGATACGCAGTATTTT.

Worth noting for this clone: Other DNA sequences in the sample encode the same CDR3. The V call is TRBV2, the J call TRBJ2-7; a weak D match, TRBD1 (6 bases). This CDR3 has 14 amino acids. Trimming removed 5 bases at V and 1 base at J, with 12 bases between. Germline assignment: CDR1 SNHLY and CDR2 FYNNEI. CDR3 DNA sequence: TGTGCCAGCAGTAAGGACAGAGGGTCCTACGAGCAGTACTTC. Encoded protein: CASSKDRGSYEQYF.

This clone was picked up one time. The rearrangement uses TRBV27 and TRBJ2-7, with TRBD2 matching 9 bases. The germline CDR1 and CDR2 sequences are MNHEY and SMNVEV (reference sequence). V was pared by 4 bases and J by 2 bases, with 12 bases of the junction left unmatched. This CDR3 is 17 amino acids long. CDR3 nucleotides: TGTGCCAGCAGTTGGGCTAGCGGGACCACTGTCGCCTACGAGCAGTACTTC. It encodes CASSWASGTTVAYEQYF.

V is TRBV5-3 and J is TRBJ2-5, with TRBD2 matching over 12 bases. TRBV5-3 is an open reading frame, and its role is uncertain. V shed 3 bases, J shed 3 bases, and the junction held 18 bases outside the gene matches. CDR3 size: 20 residues. In DNA, the CDR3 is TGTGCCAGAAGCTGGACCTCTAGCGGGAGGGCGATGAGGGATAAAGAGACCCAGTACTTC. It encodes CARSWTSSGRAMRDKETQYF.

This clone showed up just once. Different DNA sequences within this sample yield the same CDR3. The chain combines TRBV28 with TRBJ2-1, with 9 bases aligning to TRBD2. The CDR3 has 15 residues. CDR1 MDHEN and CDR2 SYDVKM come from the germline V gene. V was pared by 5 bases and J by 6 bases, with 8 bases of the junction left unmatched. The CDR3 DNA follows: TGTGCCAGCAGTCCGGGACTAGCTAGTTCCAATGAGCAGTTCTTC. Protein: CASSPGLASSNEQFF. The variable domain in full, with the rest retrieved from reference TRBV28 and TRBJ2-1, is DVKVTQSSRYLVKRTGEKVFLECVQDMDHENMFWYRQDPGLGLRLIYFSYDVKMKEKGDIPEGYSVSREKKERFSLILESASTNQTSMYLCASSPGLASSNEQFFGPGTRLTVL.

The gene calls are TRBV5-6 and TRBJ2-1, with 9 bases matching TRBD1. This CDR3 is built from 17 residues. Trimming removed 3 bases from V and 0 bases from J; junction bases left unmatched: 7. Germline V lookup: CDR1 SGHDT, CDR2 YYEEEE. Here the CDR3 reads CASSSGQGVSSYNEQFF. The CDR3 DNA is TGTGCCAGCAGCTCGGGACAGGGCGTAAGCTCCTACAATGAGCAGTTCTTC.

The V and J genes are TRBV7-8 and TRBJ1-5, with D unresolved. This CDR3 has 17 residues. Germline assignment: CDR1 SGHVS and CDR2 FQNEAQ. Between the trimmed V and J ends, which lost 1 base and 0 bases, there was a span of 13 bases. The CDR3, as DNA: TGTGCCAGCAGCTTAGAGGGTGGAGGCGATAGCAATCAGCCCCAGCATTTT. Translated: CASSLEGGGDSNQPQHF.

The chain carries TRBV11-3 and TRBJ1-1, with unresolved D. The V end was cut by 2 bases, the J end by 0 bases, with 7 bases between. CDR3 length: 14 residues. Germline CDR1 reads SGHNT; CDR2 reads YENEEA. Written as DNA, the CDR3 is TGTGCCAGCAGCTTATTGGGCGTGAACACTGAAGCTTTCTTT. It yields the protein CASSLLGVNTEAFF.

The V gene is TRBV19, the J gene TRBJ2-3; D not certain. This CDR3 has 14 amino acids. V dropped 4 bases and J dropped 2 bases, with 10 bases sitting between them. The germline V gene has CDR1 LNHDA and CDR2 SQIVND (reference sequence). This CDR3 reads CASSNPPNTDTQYF. CDR3 nucleotides: TGTGCCAGTAGTAACCCGCCAAACACAGATACGCAGTATTTT.

V is TRBV19 and J is TRBJ2-7; 7 bases agree with TRBD2. The germline V gene has CDR1 LNHDA and CDR2 SQIVND (reference sequence). J was trimmed by 0 bases and V by 1 base; bases with no gene match: 3. The CDR3 totals 15 residues. The CDR3 here is CASSIVAGASYEQYF. CDR3 in DNA: TGTGCCAGTAGTATAGTTGCGGGAGCCTCCTACGAGCAGTACTTC.

Worth noting for this clone: The same CDR3 arises from other DNA sequences in this sample as well. This sequence joins TRBV28 and TRBJ1-5; D not resolved. The CDR3 is 13 amino acids. V lost 3 bases to trimming and J lost 4 bases, with 7 bases between them. The germline CDR1 and CDR2 sequences are MDHEN and SYDVKM. The CDR3 is CASSLDGNQPQHF. The CDR3 nucleotides are TGTGCCAGCAGTTTGGATGGAAATCAGCCCCAGCATTTT. The full variable domain, its missing parts supplied by reference TRBV28 and TRBJ1-5, is DVKVTQSSRYLVKRTGEKVFLECVQDMDHENMFWYRQDPGLGLRLIYFSYDVKMKEKGDIPEGYSVSREKKERFSLILESASTNQTSMYLCASSLDGNQPQHFGDGTRLSIL.

The chain uses TRBV6-5 and TRBJ1-2; TRBD1 matches at 7 bases. Germline assignment: CDR1 MNHEY and CDR2 SVGAGI. Trimming cost V 0 bases and J 8 bases; bases outside gene matches: 9. The CDR3 covers 15 residues. The CDR3 protein is CASSYSNRGKIGYTF. In nucleotides, the CDR3 is TGTGCCAGCAGTTACTCGAACAGGGGTAAAATAGGCTACACCTTC.

The V gene is TRBV6-1, the J gene TRBJ2-2; perhaps TRBD2 as D (6 bases). CDR1 and CDR2 from the germline V gene are MNHNS and SASEGT. CDR3 length: 14 residues. V was trimmed by 8 bases and J by 2 bases, leaving 12 bases between them. DNA of the CDR3: TGTGCCAGCGTCCGGGAGTTAAACACCGGGGAGCTGTTTTTT. Protein: CASVRELNTGELFF.